Below are 18 T cell receptor beta chains sequenced from a single sample in a study of blood T cell repertoires in COVID-19. Assay: immunoSEQ multiplex PCR; the TCRdb copy retains only in-frame clones and omits some. The data contain about 190,000 clones, almost 80% of them singletons. Sequences were obtained from peripheral blood. The receptors stem from a woman between 70 and 85 years old with acute or convalescent COVID-19.

The chain couples TRBV2 to TRBJ2-1, with 9 bases aligning to TRBD2. The germline V gene encodes CDR1 SNHLY and CDR2 FYNNEI. This CDR3 has 16 residues. V was clipped by 6 bases and J by 2 bases; unmatched bases: 8. CDR3 residues: CASSERPSGTYNEQFF. CDR3 DNA: TGTGCCAGCAGCGAGAGACCTAGCGGGACCTACAATGAGCAGTTCTTC.

J is TRBJ2-1 and V is TRBV5-1, with 10 nucleotides matching TRBD1. CDR1 and CDR2 (germline): SGHRS, YFSETQ. The ends lost 2 bases at V and 4 bases at J; junction bases unmatched: 3. CDR3 length: 15 amino acids. CDR3 sequence (DNA): TGCGCCAGCAGCTTCGGACAGGGGGTTTACAATGAGCAGTTCTTC. Translated: CASSFGQGVYNEQFF.

The chain is built from TRBV4-1 and TRBJ2-1; TRBD2 matches 9 bases. J was trimmed by 4 bases and V by 3 bases; bases with no gene match: 4. The germline CDR1 and CDR2 sequences are MGHRA and YSYEKL. The CDR3 consists of 15 residues. Written as DNA, the CDR3 is TGCGCCAGCAGCCAGGGACTAGCCCTTTACAATGAGCAGTTCTTC. Protein sequence: CASSQGLALYNEQFF.

CDR3 loop: CASSLGQGVYTF. The CDR3 bases are TGTGCCAGCAGTTTAGGGCAGGGGGTCTACACCTTC. The chain links TRBV12-3 or TRBV12-4 to TRBJ1-2; the match to TRBD1 covers 7 bases. This CDR3 comprises 12 residues. V gave up 1 base and J gave up 10 bases; unmatched junction bases: 3.

The chain joins TRBV11-2 to TRBJ2-1, with 9 nucleotides matching TRBD1. Germline CDR1 is SGHAT and CDR2 is FQNNGV. The V segment lost 3 bases and the J segment 4 bases; nucleotides outside the gene matches: 7. CDR3 size: 16 residues. The CDR3 nucleotides are TGTGCCAGCAGCTTCGGCGCGGGACAGGGTTACAATGAGCAGTTCTTC. Its translation is CASSFGAGQGYNEQFF.

The sample holds one count of this clone. Here the CDR3 reads CASSQMTRGRNNEQFF. The CDR3 coding sequence is TGTGCCAGCAGCCAAATGACGAGGGGGCGAAACAATGAGCAGTTCTTC. V is TRBV3-1 (or the pseudogene TRBV3-2) and J is TRBJ2-1, with TRBD1 matching 7 bases. Germline V CDR1 and CDR2: LGHDT, YNNKEL (reference sequence). The CDR3 has 16 residues. J lost 5 bases, V lost 2 bases, and 9 bases had no gene match.

The chain uses TRBV5-4 and TRBJ2-1, with TRBD2 identical over 11 bases. CDR3 size: 13 residues. Losses at the gene ends were 9 bases for V and 7 bases for J; bases not matched to a gene: 6. Germline V gene data show CDR1 as SGHNT and CDR2 as YYREEE (reference sequence). The CDR3 sequence is CATRLAGWNEQFF. For the CDR3, the DNA is TGTGCCACACGACTAGCGGGATGGAATGAGCAGTTCTTC.

The rearrangement uses TRBV13 and TRBJ2-1; maybe TRBD1 (6 bases). Germline lookup yields CDR1 PRHDT and CDR2 FYEKMQ (reference sequence). The V gene lost 5 bases and the J gene lost 8 bases, with 19 bases spanning the gap. This CDR3 region has 15 residues. In DNA, the CDR3 is TGTGCCAGCAGCCCCGGGGTGGGGGCTGGCTATGAGCAGTTCTTC. Its protein is CASSPGVGAGYEQFF.

The rearrangement uses TRBV2 and TRBJ2-1; TRBD2 aligns across 9 bases. Trimming took 2 bases from V and 9 from J; bases not matched to a gene: 8. The length of the CDR3 is 15 residues. The germline CDR1 and CDR2 sequences are SNHLY and FYNNEI. The CDR3 here is CASSERLAGPREQFF. The CDR3 nucleotides read TGTGCCAGCAGTGAACGGCTAGCGGGGCCTCGTGAGCAGTTCTTC.

The rearrangement links TRBV5-1 to TRBJ2-3; 10 bases map to TRBD2. CDR3 length: 16 residues. Germline CDR1 is SGHRS and CDR2 is YFSETQ. V lost 0 bases and J lost 5; bases outside the gene matches: 6. CDR3 nucleotide sequence: TGCGCCAGCAGCTTGGGAGCGGGAGGGCCCGGAGATACGCAGTATTTT. Its translation is CASSLGAGGPGDTQYF.

The chain couples TRBV2 to TRBJ2-1, with 13 bases fitting TRBD2. The CDR3 runs to 16 residues. V dropped 5 bases and J dropped 3; count of bases not matched to a gene: 4. Germline values: CDR1 SNHLY, CDR2 FYNNEI. Written as DNA, the CDR3 is TGTGCCAGCAGTTTCAGGACTAGCGGGGGCTACAATGAGCAGTTCTTC. Protein: CASSFRTSGGYNEQFF. The whole variable domain, filled in from reference TRBV2 and TRBJ2-1, reads EPEVTQTPSHQVTQMGQEVILRCVPISNHLYFYWYRQILGQKVEFLVSFYNNEISEKSEIFDDQFSVERPDGSNFTLKIRSTKLEDSAMYFCASSFRTSGGYNEQFFGPGTRLTVL.

This clone was observed a few times. The chain is built from TRBV30 and TRBJ1-3, with 7 bases identical to TRBD1. J gave up 3 bases and V 8 bases, and 7 bases lay outside the gene matches. CDR1 is GTSNPN and CDR2 is SVGIG in the germline V gene (reference sequence). The CDR3 is 13 amino acids. The chain's CDR3 is CAGQTGIGNTIYF. The CDR3 nucleotides read TGTGCCGGACAGACAGGGATTGGAAACACCATATATTTT.

This chain links TRBV4-1 with TRBJ2-5; 7 bases agree with TRBD1. This CDR3 is 15 amino acids long. With 4 bases clipped from V and 5 bases from J, the junction kept 10 bases outside the gene matches. The germline gives CDR1 MGHRA, CDR2 YSYEKL. The CDR3, as DNA: TGCGCCAGCAGCCTGTCCAGGGGGATGGGGGAGACCCAGTACTTC. This translates into CASSLSRGMGETQYF.

This clone appeared once. CDR3 in DNA: TGTGCCAGCCGGAGCTTAAACACAGATACGCAGTATTTT. This codes for CASRSLNTDTQYF. This rearrangement joins TRBV12-3 or TRBV12-4 to TRBJ2-3; D not resolved. This CDR3 contains 13 residues. Between the trimmed V and J ends, which lost 8 bases and 2 bases, there was a span of 11 bases.

The chain recombines TRBV27 with TRBJ2-3, with TRBD1 as a possible D gene (6 bases). The CDR3 is 13 amino acids. Germline V gene lookup returns CDR1 MNHEY and CDR2 SMNVEV (reference sequence). Trimming removed 3 bases at V and 5 bases at J, with 9 bases between. The CDR3 loop reads CASSFTQGDTQYF. CDR3 DNA: TGTGCCAGCAGTTTCACACAGGGAGATACGCAGTATTTT.

This rearrangement joins TRBV19 to TRBJ1-2, with 9 positions matching TRBD1. Germline V gives CDR1 LNHDA, CDR2 SQIVND (reference sequence). The CDR3 sequence is 16 residues long. Trimming took 7 bases from V and 7 from J; bases not matched to a gene: 16. The CDR3, as DNA: TGTGCCAGTACCCTAAAATCCGGGACAGGGAACGTTGGCTACACCTTC. This sequence encodes CASTLKSGTGNVGYTF.

J is TRBJ1-5 and V is TRBV7-9; D unresolved. Looked up from germline, CDR1 is SEHNR and CDR2 is FQNEAQ (reference sequence). The CDR3 is 17 residues long. The germline V and J ends were trimmed by 3 bases and 4 bases, with 19 bases remaining between them. CDR3 bases: TGTGCCAGCAGCTTGAGGTCTTACCGTCGCTCAAATCAGCCCCAGCATTTT. This codes for CASSLRSYRRSNQPQHF. Drawing the rest from reference TRBV7-9 and TRBJ1-5, the complete variable domain is DTGVSQNPRHKITKRGQNVTFRCDPISEHNRLYWYRQTLGQGPEFLTYFQNEAQLEKSRLLSDRFSAERPKGSFSTLEIQRTEQGDSAMYLCASSLRSYRRSNQPQHFGDGTRLSIL.

The chain joins TRBV12-3 or TRBV12-4 to TRBJ1-2; D possibly corresponds to TRBD1 (5 bases). V dropped 5 bases and J dropped 5 bases, with 12 bases sitting between them. The CDR3 runs 13 residues. Here the CDR3 reads CASSPGYVYGYTF. The DNA of the CDR3 is TGTGCCAGCAGTCCAGGGTACGTATATGGCTACACCTTC.